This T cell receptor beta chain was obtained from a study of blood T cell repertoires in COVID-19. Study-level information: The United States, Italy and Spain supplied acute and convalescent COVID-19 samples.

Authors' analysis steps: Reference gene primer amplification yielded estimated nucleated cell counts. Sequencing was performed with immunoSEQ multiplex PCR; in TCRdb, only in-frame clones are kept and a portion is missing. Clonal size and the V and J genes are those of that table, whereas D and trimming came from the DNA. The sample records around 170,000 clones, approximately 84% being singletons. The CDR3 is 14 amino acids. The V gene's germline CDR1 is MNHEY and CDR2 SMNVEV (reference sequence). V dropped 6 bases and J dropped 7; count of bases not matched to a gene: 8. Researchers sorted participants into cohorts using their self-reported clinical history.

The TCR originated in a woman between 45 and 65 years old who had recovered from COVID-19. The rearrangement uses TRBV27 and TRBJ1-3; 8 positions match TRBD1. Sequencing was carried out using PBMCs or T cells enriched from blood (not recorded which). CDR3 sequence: CASRSGTGGNTIYF. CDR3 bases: TGTGCCAGCAGATCCGGGACAGGTGGGAACACCATATATTTT.